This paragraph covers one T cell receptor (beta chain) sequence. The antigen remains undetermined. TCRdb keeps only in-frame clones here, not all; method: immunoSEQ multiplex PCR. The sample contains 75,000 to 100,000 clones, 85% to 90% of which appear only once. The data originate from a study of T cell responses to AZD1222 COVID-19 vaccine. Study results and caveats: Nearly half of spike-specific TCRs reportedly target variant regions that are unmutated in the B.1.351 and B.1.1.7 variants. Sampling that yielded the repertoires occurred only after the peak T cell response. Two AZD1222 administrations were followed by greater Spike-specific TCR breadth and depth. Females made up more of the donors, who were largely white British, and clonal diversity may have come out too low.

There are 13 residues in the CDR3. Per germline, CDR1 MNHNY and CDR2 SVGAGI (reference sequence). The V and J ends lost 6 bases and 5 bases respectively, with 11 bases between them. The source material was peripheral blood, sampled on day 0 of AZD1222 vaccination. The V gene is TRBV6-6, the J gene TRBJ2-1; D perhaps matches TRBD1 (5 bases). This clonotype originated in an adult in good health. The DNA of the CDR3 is TGTGCCAGCAGCCCAGAAGGGGACAATGAGCAGTTCTTC. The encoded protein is CASSPEGDNEQFF.